These T cell receptor beta chains were read from a single sample in a study of regulatory T cells in long-lasting Graves disease. TCRdb processed the multiplex PCR reads anew with MiXCR; each CDR3 protein has one entry. Counted here are around 450,000 distinct CDR3 sequences, about 15% occurring once; the ten biggest clones make up about 8.2%. This sample also belongs to another study, concerning T cells in Graves' hyperthyroidism and ophthalmopathy.

Sequencing used peripheral blood mononuclear cells (PBMCs), obtained at new diagnosis, from a patient treated with antithyroid drugs. These TCRs come from a woman aged 40-49 years with Graves disease. The conserved cysteine and the conserved F or W are not part of the CDR3 here. Each record gives: D gene, J gene, V gene, CDR3 protein. The D gene is left open where the match is weak.

TRBD2,TRBJ2-2,TRBV30,AWSQTSGANTGELF
TRBD2,TRBJ2-1,TRBV5-4,ASSVGTSGVYNEQF
NA,TRBJ1-1,TRBV6-1,ASSPGGLGNVNTEAF
TRBD1,TRBJ1-3,TRBV5-1,ASSFTGTGVTPGNTIY
NA,TRBJ2-1,TRBV20-1,SAEGRDVNEQF
NA,TRBJ2-5,TRBV2,ASRMGSHLETQY
NA,TRBJ2-6,TRBV10-3,AISERQGRESGANVLT
NA,TRBJ1-2,TRBV7-8,ASSLVPFGPQGYGYT
TRBD1,TRBJ1-1,TRBV29-1,SGGTVNTEAF
TRBD1,TRBJ2-1,TRBV10-2,ASRTISGTGDYNEQF
NA,TRBJ1-1,TRBV30,AWSADMNTEAF
TRBD1,TRBJ2-7,TRBV11-2,ASSFSGTGPFEQY
NA,TRBJ1-2,TRBV5-1,ASSLGGEQPYGYT
NA,TRBJ2-7,TRBV24-1,ATSDPRQGGYEQY
TRBD2,TRBJ2-2,TRBV5-6,ASSLLRLADTGELF
NA,TRBJ2-5,TRBV18,ARSPAAQETQY
NA,TRBJ2-7,TRBV9,ANSVYPGDTYEQY
NA,TRBJ1-2,TRBV13,ASSLGPTSGSYT
NA,TRBJ1-1,TRBV7-2,ASTQGRMNTEAF
TRBD2,TRBJ2-7,TRBV13,ASSGPGTSGTYEQY
TRBD1,TRBJ2-1,TRBV2,ASGGQGRGRSGEQF
TRBD2,TRBJ2-1,TRBV13,ASSWSGRATSYNEQF
TRBD2,TRBJ2-1,TRBV20-1,SARTMSSGTDEQF
TRBD2,TRBJ2-1,TRBV6-2/TRBV6-3,ASRELAGANEQF
NA,TRBJ2-5,TRBV7-9,ASSPPWTQQETQY
NA,TRBJ2-7,TRBV27,ASSLGGAGGTYEQY
NA,TRBJ1-1,TRBV29-1,SVGGREAF
NA,TRBJ1-5,TRBV12-3/TRBV12-4,ATGEGNQPQH
NA,TRBJ1-2,TRBV4-3,ASSQDRTSTYGYT
NA,TRBJ2-5,TRBV11-2,ASSLDPPETQY
NA,TRBJ2-7,TRBV5-6,ASSLFGAIYEQY
TRBD2,TRBJ2-3,TRBV11-2,ASSPSGLAGSLGTDTQY
NA,TRBJ2-5,TRBV11-3,ASSPTSWGETQY
NA,TRBJ2-1,TRBV12-3/TRBV12-4,ASIPDSTKYNEQF
NA,TRBJ1-6,TRBV6-2/TRBV6-3,ASSWDRDKLNSPLH
NA,TRBJ1-4,TRBV5-1,ASSVGSRRNEKLF
TRBD1,TRBJ1-2,TRBV29-1,SVGGGGQGVLGYT
TRBD2,TRBJ2-3,TRBV28,ASSPHSGSTDTQY
NA,TRBJ2-2,TRBV28,ASSTDSPNTGELF
TRBD2,TRBJ2-1,TRBV5-1,ASSRGLAGVLGEQF
TRBD2,TRBJ2-7,TRBV28,ASLGRENNEQY
NA,TRBJ1-1,TRBV19,ASSIIGRGGDTEAF
TRBD2,TRBJ2-1,TRBV7-2,ASTPGGSYNEQF
NA,TRBJ2-7,TRBV5-1,ASSFPDGSYEQY
NA,TRBJ2-5,TRBV7-2,ASSLGLRRQETQY
TRBD1,TRBJ2-4,TRBV4-2,ASSPGQGANIQY
NA,TRBJ2-1,TRBV6-1,ASRAHITGKVKINEQF